Detailed here is one T cell receptor (beta chain). These data come from a study of blood T cell repertoires in COVID-19. Overall study context: Nucleic acid was either cDNA or gDNA, and it came from T cells, B-cell-depleted T cells, or PBMCs.

Only in-frame clones appear in the TCRdb table, and some are missing; sequencing was by immunoSEQ multiplex PCR. The sample records over 250,000 clones, approximately 86% being singletons. Germline CDR1 is SNHLY and CDR2 is FYNNEI. The V end was cut by 2 bases, the J end by 0 bases, with 14 bases between. The CDR3 is 17 amino acids. Sequenced: peripheral blood. The chain employs TRBV2 and TRBJ1-3; D is ambiguous. The clonotype originates from a man aged 35-49 years who had recovered from COVID-19. The CDR3 protein is CASSENAQTFSGNTIYF. CDR3 sequence (DNA): TGTGCCAGCAGTGAAAACGCGCAAACTTTCTCTGGAAACACCATATATTTT.